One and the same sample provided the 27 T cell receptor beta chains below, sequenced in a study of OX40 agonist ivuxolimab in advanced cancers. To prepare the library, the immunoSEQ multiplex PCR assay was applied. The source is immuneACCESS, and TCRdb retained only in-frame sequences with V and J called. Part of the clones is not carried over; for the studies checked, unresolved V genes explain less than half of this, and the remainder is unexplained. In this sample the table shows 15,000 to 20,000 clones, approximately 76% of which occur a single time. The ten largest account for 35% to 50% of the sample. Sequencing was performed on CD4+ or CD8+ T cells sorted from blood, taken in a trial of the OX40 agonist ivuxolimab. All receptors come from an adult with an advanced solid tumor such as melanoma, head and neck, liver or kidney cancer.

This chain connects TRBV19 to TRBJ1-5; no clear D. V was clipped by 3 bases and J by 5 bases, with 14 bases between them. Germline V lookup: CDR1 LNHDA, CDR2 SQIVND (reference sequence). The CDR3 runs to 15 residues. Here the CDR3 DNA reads TGTGCCAGTAGTATGATTTACAGTAAAGATCAGCCCCAGCATTTT. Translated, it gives CASSMIYSKDQPQHF. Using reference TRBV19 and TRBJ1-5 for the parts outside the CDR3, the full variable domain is DGGITQSPKYLFRKEGQNVTLSCEQNLNHDAMYWYRQDPGQGLRLIYYSQIVNDFQKGDIAEGYSVSREKKESFPLTVTSAQKNPTAFYLCASSMIYSKDQPQHFGDGTRLSIL.

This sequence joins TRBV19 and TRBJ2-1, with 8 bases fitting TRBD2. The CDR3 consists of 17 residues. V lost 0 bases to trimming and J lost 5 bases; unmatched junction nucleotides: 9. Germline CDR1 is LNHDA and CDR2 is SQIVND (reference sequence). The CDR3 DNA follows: TGTGCCAGTAGTATAGAGTTCGGCGGGAGGAGCGACAATGAGCAGTTCTTC. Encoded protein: CASSIEFGGRSDNEQFF.

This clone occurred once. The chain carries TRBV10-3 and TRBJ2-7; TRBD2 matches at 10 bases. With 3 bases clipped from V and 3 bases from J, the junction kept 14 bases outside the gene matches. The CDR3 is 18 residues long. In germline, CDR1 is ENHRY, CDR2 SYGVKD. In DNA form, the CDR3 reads TGTGCCATCAGTGACATCCCTAGCGGGGGCCTTCAACGCTACGAGCAGTACTTC. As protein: CAISDIPSGGLQRYEQYF.

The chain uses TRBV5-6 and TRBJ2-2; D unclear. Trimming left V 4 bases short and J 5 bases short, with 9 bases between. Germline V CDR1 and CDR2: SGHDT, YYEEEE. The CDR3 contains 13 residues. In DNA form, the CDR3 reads TGTGCCAGCAGCGCATCCCCGACCGGGGAGCTGTTTTTT. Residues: CASSASPTGELFF.

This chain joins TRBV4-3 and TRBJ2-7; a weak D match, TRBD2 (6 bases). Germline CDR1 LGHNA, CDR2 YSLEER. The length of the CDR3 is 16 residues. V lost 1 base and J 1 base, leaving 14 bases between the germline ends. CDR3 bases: TGCGCCAGCAGCCAAGGACCGGCTAGCGCTTCCTACGAGCAGTACTTC. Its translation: CASSQGPASASYEQYF.

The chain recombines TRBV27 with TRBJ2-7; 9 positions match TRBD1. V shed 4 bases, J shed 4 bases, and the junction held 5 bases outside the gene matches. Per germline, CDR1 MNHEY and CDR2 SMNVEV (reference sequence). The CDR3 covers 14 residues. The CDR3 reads CASSSGQGTYEQYF. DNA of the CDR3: TGTGCCAGCAGTTCGGGACAGGGAACGTACGAGCAGTACTTC.

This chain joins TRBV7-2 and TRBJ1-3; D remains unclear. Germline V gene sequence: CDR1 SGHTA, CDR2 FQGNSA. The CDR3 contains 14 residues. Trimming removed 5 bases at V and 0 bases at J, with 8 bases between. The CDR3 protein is CASSGGSSGNTIYF. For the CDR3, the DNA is TGTGCCAGCAGCGGAGGGAGCTCTGGAAACACCATATATTTT. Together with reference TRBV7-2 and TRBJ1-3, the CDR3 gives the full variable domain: GAGVSQSPSNKVTEKGKDVELRCDPISGHTALYWYRQSLGQGLEFLIYFQGNSAPDKSGLPSDRFSAERTGGSVSTLTIQRTQQEDSAVYLCASSGGSSGNTIYFGEGSWLTVV.

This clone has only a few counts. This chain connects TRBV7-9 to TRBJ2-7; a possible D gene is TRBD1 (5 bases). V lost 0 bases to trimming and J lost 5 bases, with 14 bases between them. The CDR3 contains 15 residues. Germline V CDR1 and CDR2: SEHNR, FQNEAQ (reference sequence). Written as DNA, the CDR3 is TGTGCCAGCAGCTTAGCTCCAGGGAACCTTGACGAGCAGTACTTC. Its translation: CASSLAPGNLDEQYF.

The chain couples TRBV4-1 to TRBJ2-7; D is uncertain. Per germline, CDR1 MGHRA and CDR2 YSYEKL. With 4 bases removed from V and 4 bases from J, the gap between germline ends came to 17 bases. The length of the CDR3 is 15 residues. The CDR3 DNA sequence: TGCGCCAGCAGCCGACCGGAAGGACGGTTTTACGAGCAGTACTTC. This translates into CASSRPEGRFYEQYF.

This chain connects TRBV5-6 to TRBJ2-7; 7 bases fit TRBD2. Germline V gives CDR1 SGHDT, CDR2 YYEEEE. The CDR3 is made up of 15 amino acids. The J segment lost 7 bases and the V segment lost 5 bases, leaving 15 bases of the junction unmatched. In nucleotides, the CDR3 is TGTGCCAGCAGAAAGGTCGGGGGGAATTTCTGGGAGCAGTACTTC. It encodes CASRKVGGNFWEQYF.

CDR3: CASSTSGSFQETQYF. The CDR3 DNA sequence: TGTGCCAGCTCCACTAGCGGGTCATTTCAAGAGACCCAGTACTTC. The chain uses TRBV9 and TRBJ2-5; 9 nucleotides align to TRBD2. The V gene's germline CDR1 is SGDLS and CDR2 YYNGEE. V was clipped by 7 bases and J by 2 bases; unmatched bases: 9. The length of the CDR3 is 15 residues.

The CDR3: CAISDPTSGDLGETQYF. DNA for the CDR3: TGTGCCATCAGTGACCCGACTAGCGGGGATTTGGGGGAGACCCAGTACTTC. This sequence joins TRBV10-3 and TRBJ2-5, with 11 bases that match TRBD2. CDR3 size: 17 residues. The V and J ends lost 3 bases and 5 bases, in that order; junction bases with no gene match: 11. CDR1 ENHRY and CDR2 SYGVKD come from the germline V gene.

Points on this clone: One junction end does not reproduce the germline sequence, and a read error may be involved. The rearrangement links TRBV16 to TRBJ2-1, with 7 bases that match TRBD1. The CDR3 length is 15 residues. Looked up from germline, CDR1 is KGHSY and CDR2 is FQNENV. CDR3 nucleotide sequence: TGTGCCAGCAACCAAGAAGGGGGCAAGTCCTATGAGCAGTTCTTC. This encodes CASNQEGGKSYEQFF.

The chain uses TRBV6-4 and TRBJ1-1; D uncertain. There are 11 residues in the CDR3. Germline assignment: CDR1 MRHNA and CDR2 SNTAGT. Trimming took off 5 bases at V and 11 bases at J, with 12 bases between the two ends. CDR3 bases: TGTGCCAGCAGTTACGGAATCTTGGCTTTCTTT. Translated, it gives CASSYGILAFF.

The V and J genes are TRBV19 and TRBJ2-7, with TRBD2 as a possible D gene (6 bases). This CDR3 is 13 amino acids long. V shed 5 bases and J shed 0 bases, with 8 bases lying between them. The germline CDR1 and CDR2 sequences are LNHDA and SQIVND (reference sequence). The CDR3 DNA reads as TGTGCCAGTAGTCGGGGGAACTCCTACGAGCAGTACTTC. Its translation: CASSRGNSYEQYF.

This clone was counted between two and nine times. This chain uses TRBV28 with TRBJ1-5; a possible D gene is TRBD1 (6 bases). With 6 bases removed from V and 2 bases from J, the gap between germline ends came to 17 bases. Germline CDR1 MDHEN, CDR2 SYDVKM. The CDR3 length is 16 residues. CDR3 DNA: TGTGCCAGCAGCTCAAAAGGGGGTTTTGGCAATCAGCCCCAGCATTTT. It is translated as CASSSKGGFGNQPQHF.

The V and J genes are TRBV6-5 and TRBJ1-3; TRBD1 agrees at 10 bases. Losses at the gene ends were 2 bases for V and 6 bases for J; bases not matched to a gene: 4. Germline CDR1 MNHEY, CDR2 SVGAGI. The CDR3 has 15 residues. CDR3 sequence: CASSYDRGLENTIYF. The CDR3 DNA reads TGTGCCAGCAGTTACGACAGGGGGCTCGAAAACACCATATATTTT.

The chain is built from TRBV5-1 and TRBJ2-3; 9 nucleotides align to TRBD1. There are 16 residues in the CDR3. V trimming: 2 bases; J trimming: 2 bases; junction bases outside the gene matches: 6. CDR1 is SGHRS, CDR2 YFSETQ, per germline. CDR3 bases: TGCGCCAGCAGCTTTCCCGGGACAGGGATCACAGATACGCAGTATTTT. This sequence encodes CASSFPGTGITDTQYF.

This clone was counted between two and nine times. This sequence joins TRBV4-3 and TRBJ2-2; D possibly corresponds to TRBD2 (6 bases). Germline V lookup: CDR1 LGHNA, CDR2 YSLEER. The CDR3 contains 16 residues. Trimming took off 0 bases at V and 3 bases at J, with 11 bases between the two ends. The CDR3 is CASSQDEGDYTGELFF. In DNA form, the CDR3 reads TGCGCCAGCAGCCAAGATGAAGGGGACTACACCGGGGAGCTGTTTTTT.

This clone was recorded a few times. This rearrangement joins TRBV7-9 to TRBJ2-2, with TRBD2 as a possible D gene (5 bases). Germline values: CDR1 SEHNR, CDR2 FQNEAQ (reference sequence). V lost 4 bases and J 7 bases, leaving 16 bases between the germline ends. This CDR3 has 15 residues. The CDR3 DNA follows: TGTGCCAGCAGCTCTCGGAGAGGGCATATCGGGGAGCTGTTTTTT. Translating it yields CASSSRRGHIGELFF. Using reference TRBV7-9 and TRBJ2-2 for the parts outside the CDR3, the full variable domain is DTGVSQNPRHKITKRGQNVTFRCDPISEHNRLYWYRQTLGQGPEFLTYFQNEAQLEKSRLLSDRFSAERPKGSFSTLEIQRTEQGDSAMYLCASSSRRGHIGELFFGEGSRLTVL.

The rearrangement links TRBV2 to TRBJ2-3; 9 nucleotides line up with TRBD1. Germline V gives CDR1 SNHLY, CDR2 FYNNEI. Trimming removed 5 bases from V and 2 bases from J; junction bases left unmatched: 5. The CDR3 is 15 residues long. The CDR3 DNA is TGTGCCAGCAGTACCGGACAGGGGAACACAGATACGCAGTATTTT. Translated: CASSTGQGNTDTQYF.

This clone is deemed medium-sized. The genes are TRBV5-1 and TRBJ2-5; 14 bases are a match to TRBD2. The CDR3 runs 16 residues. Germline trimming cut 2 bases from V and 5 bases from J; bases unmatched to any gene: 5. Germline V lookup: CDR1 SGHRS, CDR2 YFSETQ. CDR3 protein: CASSLWTSGGRETQYF. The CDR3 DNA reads TGCGCCAGCAGCTTATGGACTAGCGGGGGGCGTGAGACCCAGTACTTC.

For the CDR3, the DNA is TGTGCCAGCAGTGACCAGCCCCTAGCACGAGAAAAACTGTTTTTT. Protein product: CASSDQPLAREKLFF. The chain joins TRBV6-1 to TRBJ1-4; D gene ambiguous. V lost 3 bases and J 8 bases, leaving 16 bases between the germline ends. From germline, CDR1 is MNHNS and CDR2 SASEGT. CDR3 length: 15 amino acids.

CDR3 amino acids: CASKWAGNTGELFF. As DNA, the CDR3 is TGTGCCAGCAAATGGGCGGGGAACACCGGGGAGCTGTTTTTT. The chain combines TRBV27 with TRBJ2-2; TRBD2 is a possible D gene (5 bases). CDR1 and CDR2 (germline): MNHEY, SMNVEV (reference sequence). V dropped 7 bases and J dropped 1 base, with 10 bases sitting between them. The CDR3 length is 14 residues.

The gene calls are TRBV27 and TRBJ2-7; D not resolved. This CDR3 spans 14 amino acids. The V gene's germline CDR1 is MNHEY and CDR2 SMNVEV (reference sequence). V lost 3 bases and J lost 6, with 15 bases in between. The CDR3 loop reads CASSLARAVGEQYF. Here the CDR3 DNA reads TGTGCCAGCAGTTTGGCTAGAGCCGTGGGCGAGCAGTACTTC.

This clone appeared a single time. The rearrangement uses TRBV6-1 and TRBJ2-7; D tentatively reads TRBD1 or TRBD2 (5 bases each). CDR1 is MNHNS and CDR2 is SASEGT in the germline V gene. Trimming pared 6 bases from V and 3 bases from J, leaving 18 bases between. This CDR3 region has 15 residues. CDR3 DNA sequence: TGTGCCAGCAGGGAATGGGACGGCTTCTTCTACGAGCAGTACTTC. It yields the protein CASREWDGFFYEQYF.

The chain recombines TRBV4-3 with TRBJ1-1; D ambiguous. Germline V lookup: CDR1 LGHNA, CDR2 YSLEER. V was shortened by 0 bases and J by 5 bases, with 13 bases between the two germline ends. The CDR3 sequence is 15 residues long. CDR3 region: CASSQDLGIYTEAFF. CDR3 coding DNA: TGCGCCAGCAGCCAAGATCTCGGGATTTATACTGAAGCTTTCTTT.